This T cell receptor beta chain was found in a study of shared clonotypes between healthy human individuals. Profiled with immunoSEQ multiplex PCR; TCRdb holds only in-frame clones, not every one. The sample has 1.4 million to 1.5 million clones, approximately 96% seen once. This CDR3 region has 13 residues. The germline V gene encodes CDR1 SEHNR and CDR2 FQNEAQ (reference sequence). The V and J ends lost 0 bases and 7 bases respectively, with 9 bases between them. The clonotype was recovered from a man younger than 40 in good health. The specimen was naive CD4+ T cells sorted from blood. The subset was: CD45RA+ positively selected. The chain uses TRBV7-9 and TRBJ1-1; D call uncertain. The chain's CDR3 is CASSLAWVGEAFF. The DNA of the CDR3 is TGTGCCAGCAGCTTAGCATGGGTTGGTGAAGCTTTCTTT.